At least ten counts were recorded for the clone carrying this T cell receptor beta chain. As yet, its antigen is unknown. The sample originates from a study of early T cells in non-severe SARS-CoV-2 infection. Unmatched junction bases numbered 8, after V lost 5 bases and J lost 6 bases. There are 15 residues in the CDR3. CDR1 and CDR2 (germline): DFQATT, SNEGSKA (reference sequence). Study-level results: Database matching using VDJdb favored anti-spike CD8 responses, with private and CD4 specificities left missing.

Via MiXCR, TCRdb re-called the 5' RACE reads, giving one row per CDR3 protein. The sample records fewer than 80,000 distinct CDR3 sequences, 4% to 6% being singletons. The material sequenced was whole blood, taken at baseline. The clonotype was recovered from an adult who was a healthcare worker with PCR-confirmed SARS-CoV-2 infection or an uninfected control (not recorded which). The donor label of this sample is uncertain. V gene TRBV20-1 combines with J gene TRBJ1-6; 9 positions match TRBD1. The CDR3 loop reads CSAADRGKGNSPLHF. The CDR3 DNA sequence: TGCAGTGCTGCGGACAGGGGAAAGGGTAATTCACCCCTCCACTTT.